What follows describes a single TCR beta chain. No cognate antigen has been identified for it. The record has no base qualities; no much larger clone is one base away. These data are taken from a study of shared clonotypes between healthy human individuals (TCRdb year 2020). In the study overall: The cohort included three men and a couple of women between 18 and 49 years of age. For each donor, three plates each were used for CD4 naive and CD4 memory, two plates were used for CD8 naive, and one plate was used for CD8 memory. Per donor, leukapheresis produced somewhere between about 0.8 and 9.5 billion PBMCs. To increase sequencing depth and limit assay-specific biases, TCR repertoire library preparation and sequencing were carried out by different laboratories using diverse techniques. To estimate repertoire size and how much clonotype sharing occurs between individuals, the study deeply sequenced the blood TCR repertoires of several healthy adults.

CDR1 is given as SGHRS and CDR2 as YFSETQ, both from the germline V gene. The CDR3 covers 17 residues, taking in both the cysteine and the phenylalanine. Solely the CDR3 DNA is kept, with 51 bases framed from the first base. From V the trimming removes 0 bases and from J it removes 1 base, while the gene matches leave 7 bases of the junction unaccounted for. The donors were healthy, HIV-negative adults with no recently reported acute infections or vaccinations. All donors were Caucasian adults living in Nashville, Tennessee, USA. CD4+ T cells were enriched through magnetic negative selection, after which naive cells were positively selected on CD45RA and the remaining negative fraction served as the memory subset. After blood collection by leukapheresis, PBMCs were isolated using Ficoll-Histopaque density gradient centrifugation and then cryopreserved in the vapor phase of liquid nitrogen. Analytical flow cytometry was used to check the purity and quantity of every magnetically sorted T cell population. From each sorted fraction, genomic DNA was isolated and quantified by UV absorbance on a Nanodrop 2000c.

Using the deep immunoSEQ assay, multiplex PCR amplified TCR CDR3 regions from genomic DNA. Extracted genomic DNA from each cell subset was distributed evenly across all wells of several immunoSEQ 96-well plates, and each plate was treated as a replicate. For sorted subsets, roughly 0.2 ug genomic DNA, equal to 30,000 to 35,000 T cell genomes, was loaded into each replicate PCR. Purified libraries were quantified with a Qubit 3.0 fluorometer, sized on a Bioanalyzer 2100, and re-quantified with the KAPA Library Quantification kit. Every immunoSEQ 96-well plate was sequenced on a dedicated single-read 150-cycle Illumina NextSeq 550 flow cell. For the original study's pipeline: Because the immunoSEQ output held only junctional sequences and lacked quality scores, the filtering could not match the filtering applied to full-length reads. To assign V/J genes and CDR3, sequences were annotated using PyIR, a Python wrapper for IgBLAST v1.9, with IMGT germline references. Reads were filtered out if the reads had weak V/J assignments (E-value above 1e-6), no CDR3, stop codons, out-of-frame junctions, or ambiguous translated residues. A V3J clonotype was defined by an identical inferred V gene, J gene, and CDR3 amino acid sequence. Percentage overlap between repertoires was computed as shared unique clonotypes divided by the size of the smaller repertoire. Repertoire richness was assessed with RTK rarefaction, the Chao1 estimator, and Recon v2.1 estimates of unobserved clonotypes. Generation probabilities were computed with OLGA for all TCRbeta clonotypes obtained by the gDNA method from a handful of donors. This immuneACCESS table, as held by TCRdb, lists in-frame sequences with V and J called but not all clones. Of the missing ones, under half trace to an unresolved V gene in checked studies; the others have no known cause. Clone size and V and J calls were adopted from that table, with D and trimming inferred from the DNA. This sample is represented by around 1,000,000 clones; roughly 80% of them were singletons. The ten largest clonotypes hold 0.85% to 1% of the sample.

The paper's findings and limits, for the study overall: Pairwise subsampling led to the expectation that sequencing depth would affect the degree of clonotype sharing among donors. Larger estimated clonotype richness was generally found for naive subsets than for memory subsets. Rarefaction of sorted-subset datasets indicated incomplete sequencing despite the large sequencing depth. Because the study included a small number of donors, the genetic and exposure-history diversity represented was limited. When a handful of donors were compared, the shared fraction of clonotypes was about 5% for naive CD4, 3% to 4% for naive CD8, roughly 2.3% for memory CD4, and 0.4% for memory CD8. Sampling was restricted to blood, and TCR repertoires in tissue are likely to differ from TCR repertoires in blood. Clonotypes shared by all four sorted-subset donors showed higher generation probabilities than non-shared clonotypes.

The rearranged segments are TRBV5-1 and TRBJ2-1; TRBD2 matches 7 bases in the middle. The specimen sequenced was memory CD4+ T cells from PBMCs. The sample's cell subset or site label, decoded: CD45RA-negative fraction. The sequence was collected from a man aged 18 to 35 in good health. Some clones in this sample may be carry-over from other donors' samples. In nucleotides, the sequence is TGCGCCAGCAGCTTGGCTTTTAGCGGGCCGTCCTACAATGAGCAGTTCTTC. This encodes CASSLAFSGPSYNEQFF.